This T cell receptor (beta chain) appears in the sequencing data of a study of STAT5B mutations in CD4+ large granular lymphocyte leukemia. This clone was picked up a small number of times. The antigen is undetermined. Germline CDR1 reads MNHEY; CDR2 reads SMNVEV (reference sequence). The ends were cut back, 3 bases at V and 8 bases at J, with 14 bases in the middle. The CDR3 has 15 amino acids. Study findings and constraints: TRBV06-family usage was enriched in top patient clones (8/27) versus controls (2/35). Data were not HLA-matched across samples.

The assay was immunoSEQ multiplex PCR, and TCRdb's table has in-frame clones only and misses some. The sample records roughly 35,000 clones, 55% to 80% being singletons. The source of this sequence is a human donor in good health. The V and J genes are TRBV27 and TRBJ1-6; D gene uncertain. Sequenced input: CD4+ T cells from blood buffy coats. This chain's CDR3 is CASSLVRLRHSPLHF. For the CDR3, the DNA is TGTGCCAGCAGTTTGGTCCGCCTCCGGCATTCACCCCTCCACTTT.